This T cell receptor beta chain was captured in a study of blood T cells in healthy people across ages. Study-level results: Higher naive T cell percentage went strongly together with higher TCR beta diversity.

As to this clonotype: The antigen remains unidentified.

A sample-barcoded 5' primer and a J-beta primer mix were used in a second PCR of roughly 7 to 12 cycles. From the 5' RACE reads, TCRdb called clonotypes with MiXCR, one entry per CDR3 protein. Here the sample spans about 510,000 distinct CDR3 sequences, about 26% being singletons. The same data also contributed to another study, on T cells of mothers and their children.

The TCR sequence derives from a boy aged 2 to 10 in good health. Material: blood.

The CDR3 protein is CASRKGLFNEKLFF. Written as DNA, the CDR3 is TGTGCCAGCCGGAAGGGCCTCTTTAATGAAAAACTGTTTTTT. The chain carries TRBV6-2 or TRBV6-3 and TRBJ1-4; D remains unclear. Trimming left V 8 bases short and J 4 bases short, with 14 bases between. The CDR3 contains 14 residues. CDR1 MNHEY and CDR2 SVGEGT come from the germline V gene.